One TCR beta chain is described in this entry. As yet, its antigen is unknown. This record belongs to a study of T cell responses to AZD1222 COVID-19 vaccine. Study findings and constraints: Reports say nearly half of spike-specific TCRs go after unmutated variant regions. Sampling captured repertoires only after the peak T cell response.

Trimming removed 3 bases at V and 7 bases at J, with 9 bases between. The germline V gene has CDR1 MDHEN and CDR2 SYDVKM. The CDR3 has 12 residues. The data were produced by immunoSEQ multiplex PCR, yet TCRdb's version contains in-frame clones alone and is incomplete. The table includes about 88,000 clones, 90% detected once. The sequence derives from an adult who received the AZD1222 COVID-19 vaccine. The chain recombines TRBV28 with TRBJ1-2; D not resolved. The material sequenced was peripheral blood, taken 28 days after the second AZD1222 dose. CDR3 in amino acids: CASSFASAGYTF. CDR3 DNA sequence: TGTGCCAGCAGTTTCGCGAGTGCTGGCTACACCTTC.